The entry that follows covers one T cell receptor (beta chain) sequence. It has no known antigen specificity. The cohort was made up of about 610 healthy bone marrow donors. Cohort members were all nominally healthy when sampled, although unrecorded immune exposures were likely present. The donor was CMV seropositive and was included in the group of some 290 seropositive cohort members. A peripheral blood sample was provided by each donor, and peripheral blood mononuclear cells were used for TCR beta sequencing. The Qiagen DNeasy Blood Extraction Kit was used to extract genomic DNA from the blood cell samples. The CDR3 numbers 14 residues from cysteine through phenylalanine. Solely the CDR3 DNA is kept, with 42 bases framed from the first base. Looking up the germline V gene yields CDR1 MNHEY and CDR2 SVGAGI. Trimming costs V 5 bases and J 2 bases, and their ends lie 13 bases apart. This record comes from a study of cytomegalovirus exposure and HLA in healthy donors (dated by TCRdb to the late 2010s). Study-wide context: According to an earlier analysis of around 600 of the donors, about 179 million T cells yielded some 120 million unique TCR beta sequences and 250 to 350 Gb of sequence data. An early release covering roughly 580 HLA-typed donors comprised about 290 gigabases of sequencing data and about 90 million unique TCR sequences. Of the 300 to 500 genotyped donors, over 80% were placed in the genetic ancestry cluster associated with self-reported Caucasian donors. The study was designed to test whether signatures of past pathogen exposure could be identified by cataloging public T cell receptors. The T cell repertoires of around 730 subjects were profiled by immunosequencing and related to cytomegalovirus serostatus. In addition to the first cohort of about 650 subjects, a separate validation cohort of 120 different subjects was used. To predict cytomegalovirus infection status, the study combined high-throughput TCR immunosequencing, statistical association of individual TCRs with disease status, and machine learning. A later analysis re-examined previously published TCR beta repertoires from several hundred donors and added high-resolution HLA genotyping to investigate patterns of TCR occurrence. Rather than using new phenotypic data, the later analysis identified candidate immune exposures from TCR beta sequences and from how often those sequences occurred across donors. To decide whether each TCR beta V gene segment behaved as functional or pseudogenic, an earlier analysis of nearly 600 of the donors relied on high-throughput TCR beta sequencing. Donor age, sex, ethnicity and CMV serostatus were compiled together with the repertoire data. In a later genetic analysis, genome-wide SNP genotypes for about 55% of the roughly 670 donors were used, and that subset was treated as a discovery cohort. All discovery cohort repertoires had been generated on a single sequencing platform. Class I and class II HLA loci were covered by the typing at four-digit resolution. The number of donors typed differed by locus, with about 629-630 for A, B, C, DRB1 and DQB1, around 560 for DQA1, 600 to 610 for DPA1, and some 470 for DPB1. Because of strong linkage in the cohort, roughly five DR-DQ haplotypes were treated as single units for association and clustering. Among a few hundred genotyped donors of the cohort, an average of 235,054 unique TCR beta nucleotide sequences were sequenced per donor, roughly 18% of them non-productive.

Libraries were constructed by the immunoSEQ multiplex PCR assay. The multiplex PCR relied on a mix of 60 forward primers for TCR Vbeta segments and 13 reverse primers for TCR Jbeta segments. The CDR3 region of rearranged TCR beta genes was amplified from genomic DNA with a multiplex PCR assay. Amplified TCR beta libraries were sequenced as 87-base-pair reads on the Illumina HiSeq System. The authors' analysis ran thus. A later analysis counted some 74 million unique TCR beta chains across the 650 to 700 repertoires, and roughly 9.9 million of these chains were shared by at least two donors. Raw reads were error-corrected and collapsed into unique sequences by a nearest-neighbor algorithm in which closely related sequences were merged to remove PCR and sequencing errors. Alignment of CDR3 sequences to IMGT reference sequences was used to assign V, D and J gene segments. For a sequence to be retained, a match of at least six nucleotides was required to both a V gene segment and a J gene segment. A rearrangement counted as productive if the CDR3 had no stop codons and remained in frame with V and J, and every other rearrangement counted as non-productive. CDR3 was defined by IMGT convention, running from the second conserved V-encoded cysteine to the conserved J-encoded phenylalanine. The earlier analysis of about 570 of the donors excluded any sequence lacking an unambiguous match to a single V gene segment. In an earlier analysis of 587 of the donors, V segments were called functional above 56.7% productive rearrangements and were called segregating when the between-donor standard deviation exceeded 5%. A statistical classification framework was built for diagnosing cytomegalovirus status from the catalog of TCR beta chain sequences. A later analysis assigned V and J genes by comparing TCR nucleotide sequences with IMGT/GENE-DB human TR gene sequences. In a later analysis, CDR3 sequences and most-parsimonious VDJ recombination scenarios were assigned using the TCRdist pipeline. A later analysis defined each TCR beta chain by its CDR3 amino acid sequence plus V-gene family, and excluded reads lacking a unique V-gene family. A later analysis removed several hundred highly shared, low-generation-probability nucleotide sequences to deal with suspected cross-contamination and a sequencing artifact. In a later analysis, a clonal expansion index was calculated for each public chain from normalized within-repertoire ranks of inferred template counts. In a later analysis, generation probabilities were computed with a VDJ recombination model fitted to out-of-frame rearrangements, and the resulting probabilities were checked against IGoR. In a later analysis, TCR-TCR, TCR-HLA and TCR-CMV co-occurrence was scored with hypergeometric tests, and a repertoire-size bias correction was applied to TCR pairs. To estimate false discovery rates, a later analysis permuted the HLA or CMV assignments 20 times. In a later analysis, co-occurring TCRs were grouped using DBSCAN, and TCRdist sequence similarity was added for clustering within HLA-allele-positive subsets. For co-occurrence clustering, repertoires with fewer than 30,000 or more than 120,000 public chains were excluded, along with a handful of repertoires with anomalous nucleotide sharing. TCRdb took this table from immuneACCESS and kept in-frame rearrangements with V and J called. Such tables lack part of the clones; where checked against another copy, unresolved V genes explain under half of the gap, and the rest is unexplained. Clone size and the V and J calls come from that table; the DNA yielded D and trimming. In this sample's table one finds around 210,000 clones. The ten largest make up about 0.9% of the sample.

Beyond this particular receptor, the publication reports: In a later genetic analysis, a missense DCLRE1C variant was associated with V-gene and J-gene trimming of TCR beta chains, and the association was replicated in an independent cohort. A total of roughly 160 TCR beta chains were listed by the study as associated with cytomegalovirus. A further reported finding was that TCR beta sequences accurately predicted the HLA-A and HLA-B alleles for most subjects in the first cohort. Assigning TCR associations to individual alleles was difficult when HLA alleles, especially DR and DQ, strongly co-occurred. An earlier analysis of some 560 of the donors showed that most TCR beta V segments appeared in productive rearrangements either about 87% or about 30% of the time, which broadly matched IMGT annotations. Linkage disequilibrium might explain the correlated functional status among segregating V segments, but an unknown experimental factor could not be ruled out. The presence/absence analyses assumed that sequencing depth was roughly uniform across donors, and that assumption may not be true. CMV serostatus was the only immune exposure information available for the cohort. A later analysis found that most CMV-associated TCR beta chains appeared HLA-restricted, with HLA associations seemingly driven largely by CMV exposure. According to a later analysis, TCR association rates differed among HLA loci, with DRB1 alleles showing the most associated TCRs and HLA-C alleles showing the fewest. Because HLA typing was unavailable for some donors at each locus, only the typed subset was used in association tests. Across donors, most TCR sequences were observed very rarely, whereas some public TCRs were present in many individuals. The authors suggested that the approach could potentially be extended to other disease states and immunological phenotypes. A later analysis reported that several top co-occurrence clusters appeared linked to parvovirus B19, influenza, CMV and Epstein-Barr virus. Three of the identified cytomegalovirus-associated TCR beta chains were confirmed in vitro to be specific for cytomegalovirus antigens. This cohort had only TCR beta chains sequenced, and the lack of alpha or paired-chain data limited which features could be detected. A later analysis associated 15,000 to 20,000 TCR beta sequences with specific HLA alleles at a false discovery rate of 0.05. According to a later genetic analysis, donors in an Asian-associated ancestry cluster had fewer N-insertions in productive TCRs than the approximately 630-donor mean. Because the 87-base-pair reads could not distinguish some IMGT-functional V segments, including TRBV6-2 and TRBV6-3, those segments were excluded. The earlier analysis of nearly 600 of the donors excluded 15 to 20 rarely observed V segments, including chromosome 9 orphons, because counts were too low. The classifier was reported to diagnose cytomegalovirus status with high specificity and sensitivity in both the original and validation cohorts. A cluster of highly shared sequence variants was judged likely to represent a technical artifact of the sequencing pipeline. In a later analysis, HLA-associated TCR beta chains were found to be more clonally expanded and to have lower generation probabilities than equally common non-associated chains.

The clonotype originates from a woman in her twenties or thirties in good health and CMV-seropositive. The sample was PBMCs. The receptor chain draws on TRBV6-5 and TRBJ2-7; a tentative D match to TRBD2 spans 6 bases. The CDR3 reads as follows: CASSKGGMTYEQYF. The bases are TGTGCCAGCAGTAAAGGCGGGATGACCTACGAGCAGTACTTC.